The 27 T cell receptor beta chains listed next were all sequenced from one sample in a study of blood T cell repertoires in COVID-19. Profiling relied on immunoSEQ multiplex PCR, and the TCRdb table lists in-frame clones only, not all of them. Of about 54,000 clones in the sample, about nine tenths are singletons; the top ten hold approximately 8%. The material sequenced was peripheral blood. These receptor sequences come from a man in his fifties or sixties with active COVID-19.

The gene calls are TRBV5-1 and TRBJ2-7, with 7 bases lining up with TRBD1. The trim removed 4 bases at V and 2 bases at J, leaving 9 bases unmatched. Germline V gene data show CDR1 as SGHRS and CDR2 as YFSETQ. CDR3 size: 15 residues. DNA of the CDR3: TGCGCCAGCAGCCACCCCGGGCAGGGGGCCTACGAGCAGTACTTC. Translating it yields CASSHPGQGAYEQYF. The full variable domain, rest sourced from reference TRBV5-1 and TRBJ2-7, is KAGVTQTPRYLIKTRGQQVTLSCSPISGHRSVSWYQQTPGQGLQFLFEYFSETQRNKGNFPGRFSGRQFSNSRSEMNVSTLELGDSALYLCASSHPGQGAYEQYFGPGTRLTVT.

V and J are TRBV20-1 and TRBJ1-2, with D perhaps TRBD1 (5 bases). The length of the CDR3 is 14 residues. Per the germline V gene, CDR1 is DFQATT and CDR2 is SNEGSKA (reference sequence). Trimming stripped 6 bases from V and 4 bases from J, with 18 bases between. CDR3 in DNA: TGCAGTGCCAGTCCGGCAGGGCGGGGCTATGGCTACACCTTC. Translated: CSASPAGRGYGYTF.

The chain recombines TRBV13 with TRBJ2-6, with D uncertain. The CDR3 is made up of 14 amino acids. V was clipped by 1 base and J by 1 base, with 2 bases between them. Per germline, CDR1 PRHDT and CDR2 FYEKMQ (reference sequence). CDR3 sequence reads: CASSLASGANVLTF. Here the CDR3 DNA reads TGTGCCAGCAGCTTAGCGTCTGGGGCCAACGTCCTGACTTTC.

The V and J genes are TRBV10-2 and TRBJ2-1; 8 nucleotides align to TRBD2. Germline lookup yields CDR1 WSHSY and CDR2 SAAADI. The J segment lost 4 bases and the V segment lost 4 bases, leaving 3 bases of the junction unmatched. The CDR3 spans 14 residues. Here the CDR3 DNA reads TGCGCCAGCAGTGGGACTAGCAGATACAATGAGCAGTTCTTC. As protein: CASSGTSRYNEQFF.

The V gene is TRBV19, the J gene TRBJ1-1, with D tentatively TRBD1 (5 bases). The length of the CDR3 is 14 residues. V lost 7 bases, J lost 3 bases, and 15 bases lay in between. Germline-derived CDR1 and CDR2 are LNHDA and SQIVND (reference sequence). The CDR3 DNA follows: TGTGCCAGTACCGGACACGAGAGAGACACTGAAGCTTTCTTT. Its translation is CASTGHERDTEAFF.

This clone was detected a few times. The rearrangement links TRBV5-4 to TRBJ1-1; the D is unclear. V was cut by 6 bases and J by 1 base, with 13 bases left in between. This CDR3 has 14 amino acids. Germline-derived CDR1 and CDR2 are SGHNT and YYREEE (reference sequence). CDR3 coding DNA: TGTGCCAGCACCGTGTGGGCAAGGAACACTGAAGCTTTCTTT. It encodes CASTVWARNTEAFF.

The V gene is TRBV4-3, the J gene TRBJ1-1, with D unresolved. The CDR3 has 16 amino acids. Germline V CDR1 and CDR2: LGHNA, YSLEER. Trimming shortened V by 0 bases and J by 1 base, and 12 bases separated the two germline ends. The DNA of the CDR3 is TGCGCCAGCAGCCAAGAAAGGACTATTAAGAACACTGAAGCTTTCTTT. Its protein is CASSQERTIKNTEAFF.

This clone occurred once. The chain couples TRBV4-1 to TRBJ1-2, with D maybe TRBD1 (6 bases). Germline assignment: CDR1 MGHRA and CDR2 YSYEKL. Trimming cost V 4 bases and J 8 bases, with 23 bases left between them. This CDR3 contains 16 residues. The CDR3 loop reads CASSPPRAQGLLGYTF. The CDR3 bases are TGCGCCAGCAGCCCCCCCCGGGCCCAGGGGTTGTTAGGCTACACCTTC.

This clone was picked up one time. V is TRBV19 and J is TRBJ2-7; 9 nucleotides agree with TRBD1. This CDR3 region has 14 residues. The germline V gene has CDR1 LNHDA and CDR2 SQIVND (reference sequence). V dropped 5 bases and J dropped 4; count of bases not matched to a gene: 6. The CDR3 sequence: CASSFRDRAYEQYF. The DNA of the CDR3 is TGTGCCAGTAGTTTCCGGGACAGGGCGTACGAGCAGTACTTC. The full variable domain, with the rest looked up from reference TRBV19 and TRBJ2-7, is DGGITQSPKYLFRKEGQNVTLSCEQNLNHDAMYWYRQDPGQGLRLIYYSQIVNDFQKGDIAEGYSVSREKKESFPLTVTSAQKNPTAFYLCASSFRDRAYEQYFGPGTRLTVT.

The chain employs TRBV9 and TRBJ2-3; TRBD2 agrees at 14 bases. V lost 3 bases and J lost 5; bases outside the gene matches: 8. Germline values: CDR1 SGDLS, CDR2 YYNGEE. The CDR3 is 17 residues long. The CDR3 here is CASSAGTSGRLGDTQYF. CDR3 sequence (DNA): TGTGCCAGCAGCGCGGGGACTAGCGGGAGACTGGGAGATACGCAGTATTTT.

This rearrangement joins TRBV7-8 to TRBJ1-5; D is unresolved. V was pared by 7 bases and J by 0 bases, with 13 bases between. CDR1 SGHVS and CDR2 FQNEAQ come from the germline V gene. This CDR3 has 15 residues. The CDR3 region is CASTPGGNSNQPQHF. The CDR3 DNA reads as TGTGCCAGCACCCCGGGAGGGAATAGCAATCAGCCCCAGCATTTT.

The gene calls are TRBV6-2 or TRBV6-3 and TRBJ2-3; 7 bases match TRBD2. The germline V gene has CDR1 MNHEY and CDR2 SVGEGT. This CDR3 contains 18 residues. Trimming took 2 bases from V and 2 from J; bases not matched to a gene: 13. In DNA, the CDR3 is TGTGCCAGCAGTTACCCTATTACTAGCGCCTCCTTCACAGATACGCAGTATTTT. Translated: CASSYPITSASFTDTQYF.

This sequence joins TRBV28 and TRBJ2-2, with a possible D match to TRBD2 (5 bases). There are 17 residues in the CDR3. From germline, CDR1 is MDHEN and CDR2 SYDVKM. Trimming cost V 5 bases and J 0 bases, with 16 bases left between them. CDR3 amino acids: CASSPNVGAANTGELFF. DNA of the CDR3: TGTGCCAGCAGTCCCAATGTGGGAGCGGCGAACACCGGGGAGCTGTTTTTT. Variable domain in full (rest from reference TRBV28 and TRBJ2-2): DVKVTQSSRYLVKRTGEKVFLECVQDMDHENMFWYRQDPGLGLRLIYFSYDVKMKEKGDIPEGYSVSREKKERFSLILESASTNQTSMYLCASSPNVGAANTGELFFGEGSRLTVL.

CDR3 sequence: CASNLGEEGTEAFF. DNA of the CDR3: TGCGCCAGCAATCTAGGGGAGGAGGGCACTGAAGCTTTCTTT. This chain connects TRBV5-1 to TRBJ1-1, with TRBD1 as a possible D gene (5 bases). The ends were cut back, 6 bases at V and 4 bases at J, with 16 bases in the middle. Germline-derived CDR1 and CDR2 are SGHRS and YFSETQ. The CDR3 is 14 residues long.

The rearrangement uses TRBV28 and TRBJ1-1; weak D call: TRBD1 (5 bases). The germline gives CDR1 MDHEN, CDR2 SYDVKM. Trimming left V 7 bases short and J 0 bases short, with 15 bases between. This CDR3 comprises 15 residues. Written as DNA, the CDR3 is TGTGCCAGCAAGCATGGGGCTAACATGAACACTGAAGCTTTCTTT. This sequence encodes CASKHGANMNTEAFF. The complete variable domain, with remaining parts taken from reference TRBV28 and TRBJ1-1, reads DVKVTQSSRYLVKRTGEKVFLECVQDMDHENMFWYRQDPGLGLRLIYFSYDVKMKEKGDIPEGYSVSREKKERFSLILESASTNQTSMYLCASKHGANMNTEAFFGQGTRLTVV.

The chain links TRBV19 to TRBJ2-3; 7 nucleotides match TRBD2. With 5 bases clipped from V and 5 bases from J, the junction kept 1 base outside the gene matches. Germline values: CDR1 LNHDA, CDR2 SQIVND (reference sequence). The CDR3 runs 12 residues. CDR3 amino acids: CASSGGVDTQYF. The DNA of the CDR3 is TGTGCCAGTAGTGGGGGGGTAGATACGCAGTATTTT.

V usage is TRBV27 and J usage is TRBJ1-4; TRBD1 matches 10 bases. The CDR3 has 15 amino acids. The germline V gene has CDR1 MNHEY and CDR2 SMNVEV (reference sequence). The junction had 8 bases not matched to a gene; V was cut back by 6 bases and J by 7 bases. DNA for the CDR3: TGTGCCAGCAGAGTCCCGGGACAGGGGAGTGAAAAACTGTTTTTT. Its translation is CASRVPGQGSEKLFF.

The rearrangement uses TRBV9 and TRBJ1-4, with no clear D. From germline, CDR1 is SGDLS and CDR2 YYNGEE. Deletions cut 0 bases from V and 4 bases from J, with 13 bases between. The CDR3 contains 16 residues. The CDR3 here is CASSVGGLDNNEKLFF. In DNA, the CDR3 is TGTGCCAGCAGCGTAGGTGGCCTAGATAATAATGAAAAACTGTTTTTT.

The chain combines TRBV7-2 with TRBJ1-5; D is unclear. The CDR3 is 14 amino acids. Looked up from germline, CDR1 is SGHTA and CDR2 is FQGNSA. The V end was cut by 5 bases, the J end by 5 bases, with 13 bases between. Here the CDR3 reads CASSRAEGDQPQHF. DNA for the CDR3: TGTGCCAGCAGCCGCGCCGAGGGAGATCAGCCCCAGCATTTT.

V is TRBV19 and J is TRBJ1-2, with unresolved D. CDR3 length: 13 residues. V shed 9 bases and J shed 5 bases, with 16 bases lying between them. Germline CDR1 LNHDA, CDR2 SQIVND (reference sequence). CDR3 region: CASKLTLRYGYTF. The CDR3 coding sequence is TGTGCCAGCAAACTGACTTTGAGATATGGCTACACCTTC.

The chain is built from TRBV19 and TRBJ1-1; D gene ambiguous. The V end lost 7 bases, the J end lost 0 bases, and 18 bases lay between the germline ends. This CDR3 has 16 amino acids. Germline-derived CDR1 and CDR2 are LNHDA and SQIVND (reference sequence). CDR3 coding DNA: TGTGCCAGTACCTCCATGGGAGCCGGGCTGAACACTGAAGCTTTCTTT. Amino acid sequence: CASTSMGAGLNTEAFF. Filled out from reference TRBV19 and TRBJ1-1, the complete variable domain reads DGGITQSPKYLFRKEGQNVTLSCEQNLNHDAMYWYRQDPGQGLRLIYYSQIVNDFQKGDIAEGYSVSREKKESFPLTVTSAQKNPTAFYLCASTSMGAGLNTEAFFGQGTRLTVV.

The genes are TRBV24-1 and TRBJ1-1; D is possibly TRBD1 (5 bases). Trimming left V 2 bases short and J 0 bases short, with 12 bases between. Germline loops: CDR1 KGHDR, CDR2 SFDVKD. The length of the CDR3 is 16 residues. The CDR3 bases are TGTGCCACCAGTGATTCTCCGGGGGGAATGAACACTGAAGCTTTCTTT. Protein: CATSDSPGGMNTEAFF.

The V and J genes are TRBV5-1 and TRBJ1-6, with a tentative D call TRBD1 (5 bases). The V gene's germline CDR1 is SGHRS and CDR2 YFSETQ. Deletions cut 3 bases from V and 5 bases from J, with 6 bases between. CDR3 size: 13 residues. CDR3 region: CASSWGDNSPLHF. CDR3 bases: TGCGCCAGCAGCTGGGGGGATAATTCACCCCTCCACTTT.

The genes are TRBV15 and TRBJ1-2, with 10 bases matching TRBD1. The CDR3 totals 14 residues. Germline V gene lookup returns CDR1 LNHNV and CDR2 YYDKDF (reference sequence). Losses at the gene ends were 3 bases for V and 5 bases for J; bases not matched to a gene: 3. This CDR3 is CATSRDRGAYGYTF. The CDR3 region has the DNA TGTGCCACCAGCAGGGACAGGGGGGCTTATGGCTACACCTTC.

The chain uses TRBV5-6 and TRBJ1-4; no clear D. The CDR3 is 13 residues long. Germline CDR1 is SGHDT and CDR2 is YYEEEE. The V gene lost 5 bases and the J gene lost 2 bases, with 7 bases spanning the gap. CDR3 DNA: TGTGCCAGCAGGAGGGAGACTAATGAAAAACTGTTTTTT. It translates to CASRRETNEKLFF.

The rearrangement joins TRBV11-2 to TRBJ1-3; possible D gene TRBD1, 5 bases. V dropped 4 bases and J dropped 4 bases, with 17 bases sitting between them. From germline, CDR1 is SGHAT and CDR2 FQNNGV. The CDR3 runs 16 residues. The CDR3 DNA is TGTGCCAGCAGCTCACTCGGACGGGGGGACGGAAACACCATATATTTT. The encoded protein is CASSSLGRGDGNTIYF.

As concerns this clone: At one of its ends the junction is not consistent with the germline gene, which may arise from a read error. V is TRBV7-7 and J is TRBJ2-7; D possibly corresponds to TRBD1 (6 bases). From germline, CDR1 is SSHAT and CDR2 FNYEAQ (reference sequence). The CDR3 consists of 13 residues. CDR3 sequence reads: CASSPGKGVEQYF. For the CDR3, the DNA is TGTGCTAGCAGCCCAGGGAAGGGGGTCGAGCAGTACTTC. The full variable domain, its missing parts supplied by reference TRBV7-7 and TRBJ2-7, is GAGVSQSPRYKVTKRGQDVTLRCDPISSHATLYWYQQALGQGPEFLTYFNYEAQPDKSGLPSDRFSAERPEGSISTLTIQRTEQRDSAMYRCASSPGKGVEQYFGPGTRLTVT.